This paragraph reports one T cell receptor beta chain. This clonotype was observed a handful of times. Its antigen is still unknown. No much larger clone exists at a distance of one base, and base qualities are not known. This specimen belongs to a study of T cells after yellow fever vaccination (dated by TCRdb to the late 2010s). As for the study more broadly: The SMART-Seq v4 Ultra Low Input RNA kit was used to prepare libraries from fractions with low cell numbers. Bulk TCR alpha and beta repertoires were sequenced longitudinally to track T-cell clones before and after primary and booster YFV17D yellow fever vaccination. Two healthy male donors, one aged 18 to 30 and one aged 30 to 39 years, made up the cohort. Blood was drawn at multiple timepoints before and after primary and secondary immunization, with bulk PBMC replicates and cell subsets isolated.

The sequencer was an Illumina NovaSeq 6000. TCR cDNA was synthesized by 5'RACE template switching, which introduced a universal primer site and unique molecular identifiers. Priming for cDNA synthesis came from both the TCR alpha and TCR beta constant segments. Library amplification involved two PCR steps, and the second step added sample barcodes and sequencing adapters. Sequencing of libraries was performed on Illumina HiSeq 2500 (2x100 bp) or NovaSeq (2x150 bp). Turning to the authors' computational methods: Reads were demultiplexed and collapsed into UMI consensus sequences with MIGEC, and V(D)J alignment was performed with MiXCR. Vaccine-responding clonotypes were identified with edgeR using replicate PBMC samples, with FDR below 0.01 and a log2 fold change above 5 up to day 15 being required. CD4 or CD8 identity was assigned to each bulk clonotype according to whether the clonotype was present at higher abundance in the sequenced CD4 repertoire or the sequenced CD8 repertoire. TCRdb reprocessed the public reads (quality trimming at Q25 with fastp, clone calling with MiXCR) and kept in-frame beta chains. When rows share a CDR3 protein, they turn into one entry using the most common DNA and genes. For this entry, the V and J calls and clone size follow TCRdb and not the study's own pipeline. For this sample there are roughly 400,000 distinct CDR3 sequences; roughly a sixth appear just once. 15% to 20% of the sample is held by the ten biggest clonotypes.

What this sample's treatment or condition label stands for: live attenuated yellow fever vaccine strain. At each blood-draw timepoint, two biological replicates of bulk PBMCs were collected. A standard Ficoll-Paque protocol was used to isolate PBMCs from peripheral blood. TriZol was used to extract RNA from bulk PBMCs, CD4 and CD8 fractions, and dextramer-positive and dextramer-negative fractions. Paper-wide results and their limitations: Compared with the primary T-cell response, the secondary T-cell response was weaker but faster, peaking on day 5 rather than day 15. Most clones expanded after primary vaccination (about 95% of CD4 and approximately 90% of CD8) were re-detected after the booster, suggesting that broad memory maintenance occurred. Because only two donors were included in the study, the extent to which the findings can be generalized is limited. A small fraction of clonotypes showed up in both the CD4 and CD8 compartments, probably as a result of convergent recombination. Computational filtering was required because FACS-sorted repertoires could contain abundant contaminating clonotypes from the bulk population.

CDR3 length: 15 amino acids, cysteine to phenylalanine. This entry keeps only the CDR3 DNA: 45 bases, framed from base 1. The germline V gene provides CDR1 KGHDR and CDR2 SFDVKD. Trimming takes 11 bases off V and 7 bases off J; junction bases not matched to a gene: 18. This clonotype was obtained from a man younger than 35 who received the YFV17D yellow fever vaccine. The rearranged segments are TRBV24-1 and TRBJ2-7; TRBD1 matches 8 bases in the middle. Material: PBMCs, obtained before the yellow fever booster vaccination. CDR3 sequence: CANLPKDREVREQYF. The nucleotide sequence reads TGTGCCAACCTCCCCAAGGACAGGGAGGTGAGGGAGCAGTACTTC.